The clone carrying this TCR beta chain occurred many times. TCRdb fed the PCR reads into MiXCR, producing one record per CDR3 protein. The repertoire consists of over 70,000 distinct CDR3 sequences, with more than 20% occurring once and the leading ten covering approximately 0.8%. The data originate from a study of molecular identifiers for immune sequencing clone quantification. This CDR3 comprises 15 residues. With 3 bases removed from V and 3 bases from J, the gap between germline ends came to 15 bases. Germline CDR1 is MDHEN and CDR2 is SYDVKM. The V and J genes are TRBV28 and TRBJ2-7, with D perhaps TRBD1 (5 bases). The receptor comes from a human donor in good health. Some libraries in this study had Jurkat cell RNA spiked in. Sequenced: naive CD8+ T cells from blood, with Jurkat cell RNA spiked in. Specified subset: FACS-sorted CD8+CD4-CCR7+CD45RA+ naive T cells. The DNA of the CDR3 is TGTGCCAGCAGTTTCCCGGGTCAGGGCCTCTACGAGCAGTACTTC. Amino acid sequence: CASSFPGQGLYEQYF.